This is a list of T cell receptor beta chains from one sample in a study of shared clonotypes between healthy human individuals. Libraries were prepared by immunoSEQ multiplex PCR; TCRdb keeps only in-frame clonotypes and omits some of them. The table includes more than 550,000 clones, 92% detected once. Material for sequencing was naive CD8+ T cells sorted from blood. The receptor set was obtained from a man younger than 45 in good health. Both conserved end residues are part of each CDR3. Each record gives: J gene, V gene, clone size, D gene, CDR3 protein, CDR3 DNA. The D gene is left open where the match is weak. Clone size is given for some rows only: seen once, a few or many times, or a class if the clone is expanded.

TRBJ2-5	TRBV28	.	.	CASSPTSLQETQYF	TGTGCCAGCAGCCCAACCAGTCTCCAAGAGACCCAGTACTTC
TRBJ2-3	TRBV28	.	TRBD1	CASSFWGTGGAPDTQYF	TGTGCCAGCAGTTTTTGGGGGACAGGGGGCGCACCCGATACGCAGTATTTT
TRBJ2-5	TRBV2	.	TRBD1	CAKGTANQETQYF	TGTGCCAAAGGGACAGCCAACCAAGAGACCCAGTACTTC
TRBJ2-2	TRBV14	.	.	CASSQEVPFLRYTGELFF	TGTGCCAGCAGCCAAGAAGTCCCTTTCCTAAGGTACACCGGGGAGCTGTTTTTT
TRBJ1-2	TRBV28	.	.	CASSLGAGYTF	TGTGCCAGCAGTTTGGGTGCTGGCTACACCTTC
TRBJ2-3	TRBV7-6	.	TRBD1	CASSPRQGSSWDTQYF	TGTGCCAGCAGCCCCCGACAGGGTTCATCCTGGGATACGCAGTATTTT
TRBJ1-5	TRBV27	.	.	CASAPKHAGGNQPQHF	TGTGCCAGCGCCCCCAAGCATGCGGGAGGGAATCAGCCCCAGCATTTT
TRBJ1-2	TRBV5-5	.	TRBD1	CASSFEAGQVYGYTF	TGTGCCAGCAGCTTTGAAGCCGGACAGGTCTATGGCTACACCTTC
TRBJ2-7	TRBV5-1	.	.	CASSLGSGPSYEQYF	TGCGCCAGCAGCTTGGGATCAGGACCCTCCTACGAGCAGTACTTC
TRBJ2-2	TRBV28	few	.	CASTFSRNTGELFF	TGTGCCAGCACCTTCTCGCGGAACACCGGGGAGCTGTTTTTT
TRBJ2-1	TRBV7-9	.	.	CASSSSSEGPYNEQFF	TGTGCCAGCAGCTCCTCCAGCGAGGGGCCCTACAATGAGCAGTTCTTC
TRBJ2-7	TRBV28	.	TRBD2	CASSYRTSGNKYEQYF	TGTGCCAGCAGTTATCGGACTAGCGGGAATAAATACGAGCAGTACTTC
TRBJ2-6	TRBV2	.	TRBD2	CASWGLAGASGANVLTF	TGTGCCAGTTGGGGACTAGCGGGGGCCTCTGGGGCCAACGTCCTGACTTTC
TRBJ2-5	TRBV7-9	once	TRBD1	CASSPWTGGQPGTQYF	TGTGCCAGCAGCCCCTGGACAGGCGGCCAACCGGGGACCCAGTACTTC
TRBJ2-7	TRBV12-5	.	TRBD2	CASLAGAQYF	TGTGCTAGTCTAGCGGGCGCGCAGTACTTC
TRBJ1-2	TRBV6-6	once	.	CASRDPANYGYTF	TGTGCCAGCAGAGACCCGGCCAACTATGGCTACACCTTC
TRBJ1-1	TRBV29-1	.	.	CSVERWIENTEAFF	TGCAGCGTGGAAAGATGGATTGAGAACACTGAAGCTTTCTTT
TRBJ2-5	TRBV4-1	.	.	CASSIGQQETQYF	TGCGCCAGCAGCATCGGACAGCAAGAGACCCAGTACTTC